The clone carrying this T cell receptor (beta chain) has a handful of counts. Its antigen is not known. Germline values: CDR1 SGHRS, CDR2 YFSETQ. This CDR3 has 14 residues. The V gene end was trimmed by 3 bases and the J gene end by 4 bases; junction bases not matched to a gene: 3. The record originates from a study of beta chain features in type 1 diabetes. Expressed TCRB transcripts were sequenced after all isolated RNA was converted to cDNA. Method: immunoSEQ multiplex PCR; TCRdb's copy keeps in-frame clones and lacks some. The sample yields about 340,000 clones, about 14% seen once. Study-wide results and limits: Naive, central memory and Treg TCRB repertoires seemed to resemble each other more closely in patients than they did in healthy donors. The study found moderately but significantly shorter TCRB CDR3s in all four CD4+ subsets of Type 1 diabetes patients.

The sample was naive CD4+ T cells from blood. The chain is built from TRBV5-1 and TRBJ2-1, with TRBD2 matching over 8 bases. This TCR came from a woman younger than 30 with type 1 diabetes. The CDR3 coding sequence is TGCGCCAGCAGCTCCCTAGCGGGTTACAATGAGCAGTTCTTC. The encoded protein is CASSSLAGYNEQFF.